This T cell receptor beta chain was recorded in a study of blood T cell repertoires in COVID-19. Across the whole study: Material from acute and convalescent COVID-19 was sourced from the United States, Italy and Spain. The analysed material was cDNA or gDNA that came from T cells, B-cell-depleted T cells, or PBMCs.

Profiling relied on immunoSEQ multiplex PCR, and the TCRdb table lists in-frame clones only, not all of them. This sample has fewer than 500,000 clones, with approximately 90% found just once. Seattle patients were enrolled during active infection and followed longitudinally. This clone appeared a single time. With V trimmed by 4 bases and J by 1 base, 5 bases remained unmatched. The CDR3 length is 15 residues. The germline gives CDR1 LGHDT, CDR2 YNNKEL (reference sequence). The chain employs TRBV3-1 (or the pseudogene TRBV3-2) and TRBJ1-1, with 8 bases identical to TRBD1. Sequencing was performed on peripheral blood. This clonotype was obtained from a man aged 18-30 years with COVID-19, enrolled during active disease. CDR3 nucleotide sequence: TGTGCCAGCAGCCCCACAGGGGGAAAGAACACTGAAGCTTTCTTT. It encodes CASSPTGGKNTEAFF.